The T cell receptor beta chain described here comes from a study of CD8 T cells in Susac syndrome. RNA, at about 0.45 to 1 ug, was reverse transcribed with random hexamers. The method of amplification for TCR beta CDR3 was immunoSEQ multiplex PCR, covering 54 Vbeta and 13 Jbeta. TCRdb itself ran the immunoSEQ multiplex PCR reads through MiXCR, one entry per CDR3 protein. This sample carries around 62,000 distinct CDR3 sequences, around 94% of them seen once, and the ten largest clones take approximately 0.2%. The CDR3 totals 15 residues. Deletions cut 5 bases from V and 8 bases from J, with 21 bases between.

Sequencing was carried out using CD8+ T cells from PBMCs. The receptor's source is a human donor in good health. The genes are TRBV12-3 or TRBV12-4 and TRBJ1-2; a possible D gene is TRBD1 (6 bases). The CDR3 sequence is CASSTFTGLGGGYTF. As DNA, the CDR3 is TGTGCCAGCAGTACCTTTACCGGACTCGGGGGCGGCTACACCTTC.